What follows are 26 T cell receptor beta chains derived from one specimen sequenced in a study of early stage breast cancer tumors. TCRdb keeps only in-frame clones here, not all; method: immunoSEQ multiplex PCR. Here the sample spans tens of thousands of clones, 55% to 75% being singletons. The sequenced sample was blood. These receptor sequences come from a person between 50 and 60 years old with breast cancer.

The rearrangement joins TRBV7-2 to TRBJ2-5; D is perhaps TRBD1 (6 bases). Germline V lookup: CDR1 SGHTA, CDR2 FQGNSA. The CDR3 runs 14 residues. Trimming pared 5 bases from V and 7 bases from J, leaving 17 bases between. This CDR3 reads CASSRGQLRGTQYF. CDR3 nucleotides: TGTGCCAGCAGCCGAGGACAGTTACGTGGGACCCAGTACTTC.

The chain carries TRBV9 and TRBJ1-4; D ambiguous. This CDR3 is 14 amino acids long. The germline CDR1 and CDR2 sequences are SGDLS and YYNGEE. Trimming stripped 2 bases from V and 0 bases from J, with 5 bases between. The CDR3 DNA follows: TGTGCCAGCAGCGTGGCTGCAACTAATGAAAAACTGTTTTTT. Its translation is CASSVAATNEKLFF.

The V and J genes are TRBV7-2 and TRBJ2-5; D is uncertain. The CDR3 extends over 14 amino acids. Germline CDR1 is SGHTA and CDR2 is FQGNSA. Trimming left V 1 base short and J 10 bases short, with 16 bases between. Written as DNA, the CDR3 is TGTGCCAGCAGCTTAGGGTATGCGAGTTTGGACCAGTACTTC. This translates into CASSLGYASLDQYF.

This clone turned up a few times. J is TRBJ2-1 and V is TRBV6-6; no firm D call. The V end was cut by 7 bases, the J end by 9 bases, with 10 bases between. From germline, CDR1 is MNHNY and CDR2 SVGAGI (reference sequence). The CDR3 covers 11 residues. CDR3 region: CASTNTAEQFF. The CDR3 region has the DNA TGTGCCAGCACCAATACAGCTGAGCAGTTCTTC.

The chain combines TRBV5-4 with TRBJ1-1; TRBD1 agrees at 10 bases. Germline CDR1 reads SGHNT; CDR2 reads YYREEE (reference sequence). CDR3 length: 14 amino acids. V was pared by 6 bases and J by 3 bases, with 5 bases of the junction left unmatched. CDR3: CASNPGQGYTEAFF. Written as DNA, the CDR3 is TGTGCCAGCAACCCGGGACAGGGGTACACTGAAGCTTTCTTT.

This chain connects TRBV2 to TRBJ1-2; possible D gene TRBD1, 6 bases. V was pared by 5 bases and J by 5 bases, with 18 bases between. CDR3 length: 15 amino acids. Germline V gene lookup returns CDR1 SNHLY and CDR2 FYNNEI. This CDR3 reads CASSLDQGFLYGYTF. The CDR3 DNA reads TGTGCCAGCAGTTTGGACCAGGGGTTTCTTTATGGCTACACCTTC. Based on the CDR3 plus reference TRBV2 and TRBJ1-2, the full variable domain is EPEVTQTPSHQVTQMGQEVILRCVPISNHLYFYWYRQILGQKVEFLVSFYNNEISEKSEIFDDQFSVERPDGSNFTLKIRSTKLEDSAMYFCASSLDQGFLYGYTFGSGTRLTVV.

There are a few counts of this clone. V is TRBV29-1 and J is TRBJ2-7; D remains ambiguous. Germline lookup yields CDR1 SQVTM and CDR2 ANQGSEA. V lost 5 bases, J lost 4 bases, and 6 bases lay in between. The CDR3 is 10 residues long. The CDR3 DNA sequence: TGCAGCGTTTATGGGTACGAGCAGTACTTC. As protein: CSVYGYEQYF.

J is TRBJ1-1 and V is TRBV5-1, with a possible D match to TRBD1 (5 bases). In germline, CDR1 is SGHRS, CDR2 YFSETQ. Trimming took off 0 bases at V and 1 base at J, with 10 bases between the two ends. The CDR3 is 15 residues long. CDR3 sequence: CASSLGDQGNTEAFF. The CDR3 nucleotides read TGCGCCAGCAGCTTGGGGGATCAGGGGAACACTGAAGCTTTCTTT.

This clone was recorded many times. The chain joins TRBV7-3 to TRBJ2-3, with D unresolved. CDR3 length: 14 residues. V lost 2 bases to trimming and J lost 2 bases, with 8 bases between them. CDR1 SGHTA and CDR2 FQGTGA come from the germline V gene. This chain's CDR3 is CASSLGLHTDTQYF. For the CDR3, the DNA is TGTGCCAGCAGCTTAGGGCTACACACAGATACGCAGTATTTT.

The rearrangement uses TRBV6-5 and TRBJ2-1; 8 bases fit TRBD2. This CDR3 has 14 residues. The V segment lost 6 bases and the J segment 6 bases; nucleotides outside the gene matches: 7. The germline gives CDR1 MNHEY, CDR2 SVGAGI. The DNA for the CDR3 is TGTGCCAGCAGACGACTAGCGCCAGGCAATGAGCAGTTCTTC. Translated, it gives CASRRLAPGNEQFF.

This chain's CDR3 is CASSQEGRYGYTF. The CDR3 nucleotides read TGTGCCAGCAGCCAAGAAGGCCGATATGGCTACACCTTC. The rearrangement links TRBV14 to TRBJ1-2; D unresolved. CDR1 and CDR2 from the germline V gene are SGHDN and FVKESK. The CDR3 contains 13 residues. V gave up 0 bases and J gave up 5 bases, with 7 bases separating them.

CDR3 region: CASAKPSSGNTIYF. As DNA, the CDR3 is TGTGCCAGCGCCAAACCCAGCTCTGGAAACACCATATATTTT. The chain couples TRBV5-8 to TRBJ1-3; D is unclear. The ends were cut back, 7 bases at V and 0 bases at J, with 11 bases in the middle. This CDR3 has 14 amino acids. Germline V gene sequence: CDR1 SGHTS, CDR2 YDEGEE.

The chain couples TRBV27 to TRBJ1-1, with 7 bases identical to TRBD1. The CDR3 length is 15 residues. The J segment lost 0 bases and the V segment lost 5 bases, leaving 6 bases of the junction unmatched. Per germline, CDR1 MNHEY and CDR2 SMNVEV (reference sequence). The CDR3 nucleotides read TGTGCCAGCAGTCGGGACAGAGTAATGAACACTGAAGCTTTCTTT. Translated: CASSRDRVMNTEAFF.

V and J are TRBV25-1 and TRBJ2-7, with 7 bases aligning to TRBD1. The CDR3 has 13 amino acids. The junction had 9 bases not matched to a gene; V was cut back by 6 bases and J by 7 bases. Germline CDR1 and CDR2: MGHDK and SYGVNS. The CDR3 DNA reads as TGTGCCAGCAGGGCTAGGGGGCAGGGGGAGCAGTACTTC. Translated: CASRARGQGEQYF.

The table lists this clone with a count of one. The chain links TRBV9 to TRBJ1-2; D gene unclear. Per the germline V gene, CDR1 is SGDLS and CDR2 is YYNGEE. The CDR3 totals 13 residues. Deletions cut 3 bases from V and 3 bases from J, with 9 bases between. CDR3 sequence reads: CASSARGDYGYTF. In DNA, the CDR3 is TGTGCCAGCAGCGCCCGCGGGGACTATGGCTACACCTTC.

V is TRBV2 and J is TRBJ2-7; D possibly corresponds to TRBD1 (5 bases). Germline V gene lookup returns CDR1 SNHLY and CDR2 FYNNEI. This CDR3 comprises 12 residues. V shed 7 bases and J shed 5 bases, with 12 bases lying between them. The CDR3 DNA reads TGTGCCAGCAAGGGGCCAGCAGACGAGCAGTACTTC. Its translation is CASKGPADEQYF.

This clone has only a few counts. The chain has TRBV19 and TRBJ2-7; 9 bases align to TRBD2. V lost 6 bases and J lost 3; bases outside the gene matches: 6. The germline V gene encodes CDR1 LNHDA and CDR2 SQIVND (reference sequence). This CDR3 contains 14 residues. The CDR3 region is CASRLTSGNYEQYF. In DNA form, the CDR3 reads TGTGCCAGTAGACTGACTAGCGGCAACTACGAGCAGTACTTC.

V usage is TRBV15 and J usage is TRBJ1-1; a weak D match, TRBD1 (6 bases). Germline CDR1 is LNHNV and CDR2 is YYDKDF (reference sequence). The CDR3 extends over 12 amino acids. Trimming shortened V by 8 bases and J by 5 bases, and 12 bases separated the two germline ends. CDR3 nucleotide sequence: TGTGCCACCGGACAGTTGAGGACTGAAGCTTTCTTT. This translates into CATGQLRTEAFF.

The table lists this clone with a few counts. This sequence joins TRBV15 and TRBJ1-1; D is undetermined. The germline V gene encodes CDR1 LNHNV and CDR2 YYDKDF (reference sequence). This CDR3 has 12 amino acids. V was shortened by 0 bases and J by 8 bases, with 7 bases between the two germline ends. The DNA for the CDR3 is TGTGCCACCAGCAGAGATGGGCCAGAAGCTTTCTTT. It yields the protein CATSRDGPEAFF.

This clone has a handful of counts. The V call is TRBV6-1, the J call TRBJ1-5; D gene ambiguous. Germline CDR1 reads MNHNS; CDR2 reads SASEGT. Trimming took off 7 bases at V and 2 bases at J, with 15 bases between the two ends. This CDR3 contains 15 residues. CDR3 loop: CASISGRLGNQPQHF. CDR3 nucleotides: TGTGCCAGCATTTCAGGCAGGCTTGGCAATCAGCCCCAGCATTTT.

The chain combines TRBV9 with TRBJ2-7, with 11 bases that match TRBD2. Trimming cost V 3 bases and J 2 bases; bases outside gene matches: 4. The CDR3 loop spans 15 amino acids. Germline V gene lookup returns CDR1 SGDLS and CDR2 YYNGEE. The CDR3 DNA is TGTGCCAGCAGCGCAGGGACTAGCGGCCCCTACGAGCAGTACTTC. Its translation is CASSAGTSGPYEQYF.

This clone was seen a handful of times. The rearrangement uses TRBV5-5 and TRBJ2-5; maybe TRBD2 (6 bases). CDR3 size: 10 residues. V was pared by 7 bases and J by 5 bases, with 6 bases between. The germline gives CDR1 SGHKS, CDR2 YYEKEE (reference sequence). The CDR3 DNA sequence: TGTGCCAGCGGGGGGGAGACCCAGTACTTC. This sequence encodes CASGGETQYF.

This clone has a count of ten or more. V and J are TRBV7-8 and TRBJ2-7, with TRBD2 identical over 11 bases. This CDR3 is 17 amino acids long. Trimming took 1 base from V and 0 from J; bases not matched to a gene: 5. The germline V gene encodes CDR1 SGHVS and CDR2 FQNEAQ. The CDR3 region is CASSLGLAGGRSYEQYF. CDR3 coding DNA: TGTGCCAGCAGCTTAGGCCTAGCGGGAGGCCGCTCCTACGAGCAGTACTTC.

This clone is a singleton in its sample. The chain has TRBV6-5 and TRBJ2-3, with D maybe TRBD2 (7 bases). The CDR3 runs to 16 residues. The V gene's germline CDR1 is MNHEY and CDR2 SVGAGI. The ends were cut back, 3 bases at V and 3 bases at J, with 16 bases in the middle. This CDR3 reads CASSYDGGGTTDTQYF. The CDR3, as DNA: TGTGCCAGCAGTTATGATGGCGGGGGCACGACAGATACGCAGTATTTT.

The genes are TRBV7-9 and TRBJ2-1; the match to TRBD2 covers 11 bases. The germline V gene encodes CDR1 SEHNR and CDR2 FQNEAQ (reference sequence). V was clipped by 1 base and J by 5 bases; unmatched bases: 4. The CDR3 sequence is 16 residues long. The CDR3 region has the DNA TGTGCCAGCAGCTTAGTGACTAGCGGGACCGACAATGAGCAGTTCTTC. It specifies CASSLVTSGTDNEQFF.

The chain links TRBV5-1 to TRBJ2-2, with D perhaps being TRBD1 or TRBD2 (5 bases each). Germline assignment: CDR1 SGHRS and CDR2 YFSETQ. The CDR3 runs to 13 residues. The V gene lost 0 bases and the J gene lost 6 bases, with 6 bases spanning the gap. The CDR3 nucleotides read TGCGCCAGCAGCTTGGTGGGGGCCGGGGAGCTGTTTTTT. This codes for CASSLVGAGELFF.